What follows are 12 T cell receptor beta chains derived from one specimen sequenced in a study of lymphopenia after photon versus proton radiotherapy. TCRdb keeps only in-frame clones here, not all; method: immunoSEQ multiplex PCR. This sample carries more than 25,000 clones, around 90% of them seen once, and the ten largest clones take about 7%. The source material was peripheral blood, sampled from a patient treated with photon-based radiotherapy. These receptors all stem from a woman aged 45 to 65 with pancreatic cancer.

This chain joins TRBV9 and TRBJ1-1; no clear D gene. Germline CDR1 and CDR2: SGDLS and YYNGEE. There are 12 residues in the CDR3. With 7 bases removed from V and 0 bases from J, the gap between germline ends came to 7 bases. CDR3 sequence (DNA): TGTGCCAGCGGTGGGGTGAACACTGAAGCTTTCTTT. Amino acid sequence: CASGGVNTEAFF.

The chain has TRBV7-2 and TRBJ2-7; a possible D gene is TRBD1 (6 bases). The V gene lost 0 bases and the J gene lost 2 bases, with 17 bases spanning the gap. Germline V gives CDR1 SGHTA, CDR2 FQGNSA. The CDR3 consists of 17 residues. CDR3 residues: CASSLAGFQGSAYEQYF. The DNA for the CDR3 is TGTGCCAGCAGCTTAGCTGGCTTCCAGGGGTCCGCCTACGAGCAGTACTTC.

V usage is TRBV28 and J usage is TRBJ1-3; no firm D call. CDR3 length: 16 residues. Germline loops: CDR1 MDHEN, CDR2 SYDVKM. V shed 3 bases and J shed 0 bases, with 12 bases lying between them. This CDR3 reads CASSFLNGRSGNTIYF. The DNA of the CDR3 is TGTGCCAGCAGTTTTCTAAACGGGCGCTCTGGAAACACCATATATTTT.

The chain joins TRBV19 to TRBJ2-7; D is possibly TRBD2 (5 bases). Deletions cut 7 bases from V and 6 bases from J, with 19 bases between. The CDR3 has 14 amino acids. Looked up from germline, CDR1 is LNHDA and CDR2 is SQIVND (reference sequence). The CDR3, as DNA: TGTGCCAGTAATCCGGGATACCCCTTGGGCGAGCAGTACTTC. This gives the protein CASNPGYPLGEQYF.

The chain recombines TRBV4-3 with TRBJ1-3; D not resolved. The CDR3 has 15 residues. Germline-derived CDR1 and CDR2 are LGHNA and YSLEER. V shed 0 bases and J shed 0 bases, with 6 bases lying between them. CDR3 amino acids: CASSQELRSGNTIYF. The DNA for the CDR3 is TGCGCCAGCAGCCAAGAACTGCGCTCTGGAAACACCATATATTTT.

This chain links TRBV10-1 with TRBJ2-3; D call uncertain. The V end was cut by 0 bases, the J end by 6 bases, with 13 bases between. In germline, CDR1 is WNHNN, CDR2 SYGVQD (reference sequence). The CDR3 covers 15 residues. This chain's CDR3 is CASSESTELGDTQYF. The CDR3 bases are TGCGCCAGCAGTGAGTCGACGGAGTTGGGTGATACGCAGTATTTT.

V gene TRBV6-1 combines with J gene TRBJ2-7; D unclear. The CDR3 has 13 amino acids. The V gene's germline CDR1 is MNHNS and CDR2 SASEGT. V was shortened by 1 base and J by 3 bases, with 7 bases between the two germline ends. The CDR3: CASSEGALYEQYF. CDR3 DNA: TGTGCCAGCAGTGAAGGGGCTCTCTACGAGCAGTACTTC.

The rearrangement uses TRBV19 and TRBJ1-1, with 10 bases that match TRBD1. Germline CDR1 reads LNHDA; CDR2 reads SQIVND (reference sequence). The CDR3 length is 20 residues. Trimming took 5 bases from V and 1 from J; bases not matched to a gene: 19. CDR3 sequence: CASSPRDRGLITERNTEAFF. CDR3 DNA: TGTGCCAGTAGTCCCCGGGACAGGGGATTGATCACCGAGAGGAACACTGAAGCTTTCTTT.

The rearrangement uses TRBV6-5 and TRBJ2-3; 9 nucleotides align to TRBD1. The V and J ends lost 3 bases and 3 bases, in that order; junction bases with no gene match: 7. The CDR3 runs to 16 residues. Germline V CDR1 and CDR2: MNHEY, SVGAGI. The CDR3 protein is CASSYLRTGETDTQYF. The CDR3 DNA follows: TGTGCCAGCAGTTATCTTAGGACAGGGGAAACAGATACGCAGTATTTT.

This clone was detected only a few times. V usage is TRBV28 and J usage is TRBJ1-3; maybe TRBD1 (5 bases). The CDR3 has 15 amino acids. V shed 5 bases and J shed 2 bases, with 13 bases lying between them. Germline CDR1 and CDR2: MDHEN and SYDVKM. The CDR3 DNA reads as TGTGCCAGCAGTCAAGACAGCGGCACTGGAAACACCATATATTTT. Translating gives CASSQDSGTGNTIYF.

This sequence joins TRBV9 and TRBJ2-1, with TRBD1 identical over 9 bases. CDR3 length equals 15 residues. The V gene end was trimmed by 0 bases and the J gene end by 7 bases; junction bases not matched to a gene: 5. Germline V gene sequence: CDR1 SGDLS, CDR2 YYNGEE. For the CDR3, the DNA is TGTGCCAGCAGCGTAGTACCAGGGACAGGGAATGAGCAGTTCTTC. Translation gives CASSVVPGTGNEQFF.

The chain carries TRBV10-1 and TRBJ2-1; TRBD2 agrees at 7 bases. CDR3 size: 13 residues. The junction had 4 bases not matched to a gene; V was cut back by 4 bases and J by 7 bases. Germline V gives CDR1 WNHNN, CDR2 SYGVQD (reference sequence). The CDR3 nucleotides read TGCGCCAGCAGTGTGGGACTAAGGAATGAGCAGTTCTTC. Amino acid sequence: CASSVGLRNEQFF.